The 16 T cell receptor beta chains in this list originate from one sample, sequenced in a study of OX40 agonist ivuxolimab in advanced cancers. Sequencing was performed with immunoSEQ multiplex PCR; in TCRdb, only in-frame clones are kept and a portion is missing. The sample has tens of thousands of clones; around 88% are singletons. The sample was CD4+ or CD8+ T cells sorted from blood, taken in a trial of the OX40 agonist ivuxolimab. The receptors come from an adult with an advanced solid tumor such as melanoma, head and neck, liver or kidney cancer.

V usage is TRBV7-9 and J usage is TRBJ1-1, with D possibly being TRBD1 (5 bases). Germline V gene lookup returns CDR1 SEHNR and CDR2 FQNEAQ (reference sequence). CDR3 length equals 14 residues. V was pared by 0 bases and J by 4 bases, with 9 bases between. The CDR3 here is CASSLAQRGTEAFF. CDR3 nucleotides: TGTGCCAGCAGCTTAGCGCAAAGGGGCACTGAAGCTTTCTTT.

A word on this clone: The germline gene is not matched at one end of the junction; a read error may be the cause. V gene TRBV27 combines with J gene TRBJ2-3; D is undetermined. The CDR3 totals 14 residues. Germline V gene sequence: CDR1 MNHEY, CDR2 SMNVEV (reference sequence). The CDR3 protein is CASSLSLNTDMQYF. CDR3 nucleotide sequence: TGTGCCAGCAGTTTATCCCTAAACACAGATATGCAGTATTTT.

J is TRBJ1-2 and V is TRBV19; possibly TRBD1 for D (5 bases). CDR1 is LNHDA and CDR2 is SQIVND in the germline V gene (reference sequence). Trimming took off 6 bases at V and 6 bases at J, with 11 bases between the two ends. The CDR3 consists of 12 residues. The CDR3 DNA reads TGTGCCAGTAGAATCGGGGCCCATGGCTACACCTTC. Its protein is CASRIGAHGYTF. The whole variable domain, filled in from reference TRBV19 and TRBJ1-2, reads DGGITQSPKYLFRKEGQNVTLSCEQNLNHDAMYWYRQDPGQGLRLIYYSQIVNDFQKGDIAEGYSVSREKKESFPLTVTSAQKNPTAFYLCASRIGAHGYTFGSGTRLTVV.

This chain joins TRBV19 and TRBJ1-2, with no clear D. Germline lookup yields CDR1 LNHDA and CDR2 SQIVND (reference sequence). The CDR3 totals 13 residues. Trimming left V 3 bases short and J 6 bases short, with 11 bases between. In DNA, the CDR3 is TGTGCCAGTAGTATCCCCACGGGAGATGGCTACACCTTC. It yields the protein CASSIPTGDGYTF.

This rearrangement joins TRBV5-1 to TRBJ2-7, with 9 positions matching TRBD2. This CDR3 region has 15 residues. The J segment lost 4 bases and the V segment lost 2 bases, leaving 7 bases of the junction unmatched. Looked up from germline, CDR1 is SGHRS and CDR2 is YFSETQ. The CDR3 region is CASSLSSGEGYEQYF. Here the CDR3 DNA reads TGCGCCAGCAGCTTATCTAGCGGGGAGGGGTACGAGCAGTACTTC.

This clone was observed a single time. The gene calls are TRBV30 and TRBJ2-5; D not resolved. Germline V gene lookup returns CDR1 GTSNPN and CDR2 SVGIG (reference sequence). This CDR3 has 15 residues. V lost 1 base to trimming and J lost 0 bases, with 12 bases between them. The CDR3 region is CAWSGRALNQETQYF. In nucleotides, the CDR3 is TGTGCCTGGAGTGGAAGGGCCTTGAACCAAGAGACCCAGTACTTC.

For this clone: A read error may produce the germline difference seen at one junction end. The rearrangement links TRBV9 to TRBJ1-3; D gene unclear. The length of the CDR3 is 16 residues. Germline CDR1 and CDR2: SGDLS and YYNGEE. The CDR3 spells CASSDRPDSSENTIYF. The CDR3 DNA reads as TGTGCCAGCAGCGACAGACCCGATTCGTCTGAAAACACCATATATTTT.

The chain couples TRBV4-2 to TRBJ1-1; possible D gene TRBD1, 5 bases. CDR1 and CDR2 (germline): LGHNA, YNFKEQ. The CDR3 is 12 residues long. With 4 bases removed from V and 9 bases from J, the gap between germline ends came to 12 bases. CDR3 residues: CASSLDRVQAFF. For the CDR3, the DNA is TGTGCCAGCAGCCTCGACAGAGTCCAAGCTTTCTTT.

The chain combines TRBV6-1 with TRBJ2-1, with TRBD2 matching over 14 bases. Germline loops: CDR1 MNHNS, CDR2 SASEGT. The CDR3 consists of 17 residues. The V and J ends lost 1 base and 8 bases, in that order; junction bases with no gene match: 7. In nucleotides, the CDR3 is TGTGCCAGCAGTGAAGGACTAGCGGGAGGGTGGGTACATGAGCAGTTCTTC. Its translation is CASSEGLAGGWVHEQFF.

Comment on this clone: A read error may produce the germline difference seen at one junction end. The rearrangement links TRBV27 to TRBJ2-7; D is undetermined. CDR1 and CDR2 (germline): MNHEY, SMNVEV (reference sequence). The CDR3 covers 14 residues. The CDR3 coding sequence is TGTGCCGGCAGTCCAAGACTGGAAGGCTACGAGCAGTACTTC. Its translation is CAGSPRLEGYEQYF.

This chain connects TRBV28 to TRBJ2-7; 8 nucleotides line up with TRBD1. The trim removed 6 bases at V and 3 bases at J, leaving 10 bases unmatched. The CDR3 sequence is 15 residues long. Germline-derived CDR1 and CDR2 are MDHEN and SYDVKM. The CDR3 region has the DNA TGTGCCAGCAGCATGGACAGGGCGGAGATCTACGAGCAGTACTTC. Encoded protein: CASSMDRAEIYEQYF.

CDR3 DNA sequence: TGTGCCAGTAGTGCCTCAGGGATTGGAACTGAAGCTTTCTTT. Translating it yields CASSASGIGTEAFF. The gene calls are TRBV19 and TRBJ1-1, with D perhaps matching TRBD1 (5 bases). The V and J ends lost 5 bases and 5 bases respectively, with 15 bases between them. The CDR3 totals 14 residues. Germline lookup yields CDR1 LNHDA and CDR2 SQIVND (reference sequence).

V usage is TRBV25-1 and J usage is TRBJ2-7; no reliable D call. The CDR3 is 13 residues long. Germline CDR1 and CDR2: MGHDK and SYGVNS. Trimming pared 0 bases from V and 1 base from J, leaving 4 bases between. CDR3 sequence (DNA): TGTGCCAGCAGTGAATACAGTTCCTACGAGCAGTACTTC. This codes for CASSEYSSYEQYF.

CDR3 DNA: TGTGCCAGCAGGCTAACTAGCGGAGAGACCCAGTACTTC. As protein: CASRLTSGETQYF. The chain joins TRBV28 to TRBJ2-5; 8 bases fit TRBD2. V lost 6 bases, J lost 4 bases, and 4 bases stayed unmatched. This CDR3 has 13 residues. Germline CDR1 is MDHEN and CDR2 is SYDVKM.

V gene TRBV7-9 combines with J gene TRBJ2-1; 13 bases are shared with TRBD2. The CDR3 extends over 14 amino acids. Germline loops: CDR1 SEHNR, CDR2 FQNEAQ (reference sequence). Losses at the gene ends were 4 bases for V and 9 bases for J; bases not matched to a gene: 3. The CDR3 coding sequence is TGTGCCAGCAGCTCGGGGACTAGCGGGACTGAGCAGTTCTTC. This codes for CASSSGTSGTEQFF.

V gene TRBV5-4 combines with J gene TRBJ2-5; D gene uncertain. V was trimmed by 10 bases and J by 3 bases, leaving 22 bases between them. The germline V gene encodes CDR1 SGHNT and CDR2 YYREEE (reference sequence). CDR3 length: 15 residues. As DNA, the CDR3 is TGTGCCTCCCGTTCGGCAGGAAACCCAAAAGAGACCCAGTACTTC. This translates into CASRSAGNPKETQYF.